The clone carrying this T cell receptor beta chain was recorded a few times. A much larger clone differs from this one at a single base, so this may be a read error. The time point here: before trial treatment. Treatment combined nivolumab, ipilimumab, aspirin, low-dose cyclophosphamide and low-dose radiotherapy in a dose-escalation trial. The entry originates in a study of low-dose radiotherapy and immunotherapy resistance in tumors. Study as a whole: Participants in Cohort 2 were given 1 Gy per fraction every two weeks, for 13 Gy over 26 weeks.

First-strand cDNA relied on TRAV- and TRBV-specific primers spanning alpha and beta chains. The PCR that amplified TCRs ran for around 21 cycles, relying on a constant-region primer and a V-primer adapter. TCRdb itself ran the reads through MiXCR, one entry per CDR3 protein. There are under 95,000 distinct CDR3 sequences in the sample; 18% occur only once, and 2.5% to 3% lies in the top ten. The V gene end was trimmed by 5 bases and the J gene end by 8 bases; junction bases not matched to a gene: 3. The germline V gene encodes CDR1 LGHDT and CDR2 YNNKEL (reference sequence). CDR3 size: 14 residues. The TCR sequence derives from a male donor with prostate cancer. The source was PBMCs, collected before treatment. This chain uses TRBV3-1 with TRBJ1-6; 10 bases match TRBD1. The CDR3 reads CASSKGQGYSPLHF. The CDR3 DNA follows: TGTGCCAGCAGCAAGGGACAGGGGTATTCACCCCTCCACTTT.